These T cell receptor beta chains were read from a single sample in a study of long-term antiretroviral therapy in people with HIV. Only in-frame clones appear in the TCRdb table, and some are missing; sequencing was by immunoSEQ multiplex PCR. Altogether tens of thousands of clones are present, about four fifths being singletons, with the ten largest covering roughly 5%. Sequencing used unsorted PBMCs, obtained 0.7 years before starting antiretroviral therapy. The receptors derive from a man aged 30 to 39 with HIV. Both conserved end residues are trimmed from each CDR3. The order of the fields is D gene, J gene, V gene, CDR3 protein. D genes are given only for firm matches.

NA	TRBJ2-1	TRBV28	ASSDSNEQF
TRBD1	TRBJ1-4	TRBV6-5	ASRDKRGPGEKLF
NA	TRBJ2-6	TRBV2	ASSDQLSSGANVLT
TRBD1	TRBJ2-2	TRBV19	ASKERQGRNTGELF
TRBD1	TRBJ1-6	TRBV28	ASSMDRRNSPLH
TRBD1	TRBJ1-5	TRBV19	ASSHGTGNQPQH
NA	TRBJ2-7	TRBV6-1	ASEDRHTYEQY
NA	TRBJ2-7	TRBV11-2	ASSRGAQSIEQY
TRBD2	TRBJ2-1	TRBV25-1	ASSDFAGGPEGEQF
NA	TRBJ1-1	TRBV7-9	ASSLPGRTEAF
NA	TRBJ1-3	TRBV28	ASSLGQSSGNTIY
NA	TRBJ2-7	TRBV28	ASSLIPGALHGEQY
NA	TRBJ2-4	TRBV15	ATSRDPVSLAKNIQY
TRBD1	TRBJ2-3	TRBV30	AWGTGGQY
NA	TRBJ1-5	TRBV28	ASTKRGWGQPQH
NA	TRBJ1-6	TRBV4-1	ASSQDGYLSPLH
NA	TRBJ1-1	TRBV7-9	ASGEMNTEAF
TRBD1	TRBJ1-6	TRBV5-4	ASSLSRDRSSYNSPLH
NA	TRBJ2-1	TRBV7-2	ASTLGNEQF
TRBD2	TRBJ2-3	TRBV27	ASGGTTTDTQY
TRBD1	TRBJ2-3	TRBV2	ASGRGTDTQY
TRBD2	TRBJ2-5	TRBV15	ATSGSWEGLVETQY
NA	TRBJ1-5	TRBV5-1	ASSTDIDQPQH
TRBD1	TRBJ2-6	TRBV18	ASSPGTEKQRSPSGANVLT
TRBD2	TRBJ2-5	TRBV25-1	ASRTQRGGRETQY
TRBD1	TRBJ1-1	TRBV18	ASSPLTGRNTEAF
NA	TRBJ2-5	TRBV5-4	ASSLEGGWETQY
NA	TRBJ2-1	TRBV5-1	ASGQLYNEQF
NA	TRBJ2-3	TRBV5-1	ASSQLRVRADTQY
NA	TRBJ1-1	TRBV15	ATSTGGFEEAF
TRBD1	TRBJ2-3	TRBV4-3	ASSQADREPDTQY
TRBD2	TRBJ2-7	TRBV27	ASSYTSGLVNDEQY
TRBD2	TRBJ2-7	TRBV15	ATSMGLAGAYEQY
NA	TRBJ1-3	TRBV5-6	ASSLPTGGNTIY
NA	TRBJ2-7	TRBV2	ASSESRWSYEQY
NA	TRBJ2-5	TRBV9	ASSVAPRGGTQY
NA	TRBJ2-4	TRBV28	ASSLGGEGNIQY
TRBD1	TRBJ1-2	TRBV30	AWGAEDRGLVGYT
NA	TRBJ1-4	TRBV19	ASSGGRINEKLF
NA	TRBJ2-1	TRBV30	AWNQGHSYNEQF
NA	TRBJ2-1	TRBV7-2	ASSRGKSYNEQF
NA	TRBJ1-5	TRBV19	ASRSIGNLGVGQPQH
TRBD1	TRBJ2-2	TRBV18	ASSPRTGLFTGELF
NA	TRBJ2-1	TRBV5-1	ASSSKGSDSYNEQF
TRBD1	TRBJ1-3	TRBV7-9	ASSLTGQGSGNTIY
TRBD2	TRBJ2-5	TRBV18	ASSRGTSKETQY
NA	TRBJ1-6	TRBV5-1	ASSWGSDSPLH
TRBD1	TRBJ2-7	TRBV13	ASSSRGTGANEQY
TRBD2	TRBJ2-5	TRBV6-1	ASSDYGTSGGYQETQY
NA	TRBJ1-1	TRBV18	ASSRLGGEHARAF
NA	TRBJ2-7	TRBV28	ASSFRGVYEQY
NA	TRBJ1-2	TRBV5-1	ASTPRGVSNYGYT
NA	TRBJ2-3	TRBV7-3	ASRGGTDTQY